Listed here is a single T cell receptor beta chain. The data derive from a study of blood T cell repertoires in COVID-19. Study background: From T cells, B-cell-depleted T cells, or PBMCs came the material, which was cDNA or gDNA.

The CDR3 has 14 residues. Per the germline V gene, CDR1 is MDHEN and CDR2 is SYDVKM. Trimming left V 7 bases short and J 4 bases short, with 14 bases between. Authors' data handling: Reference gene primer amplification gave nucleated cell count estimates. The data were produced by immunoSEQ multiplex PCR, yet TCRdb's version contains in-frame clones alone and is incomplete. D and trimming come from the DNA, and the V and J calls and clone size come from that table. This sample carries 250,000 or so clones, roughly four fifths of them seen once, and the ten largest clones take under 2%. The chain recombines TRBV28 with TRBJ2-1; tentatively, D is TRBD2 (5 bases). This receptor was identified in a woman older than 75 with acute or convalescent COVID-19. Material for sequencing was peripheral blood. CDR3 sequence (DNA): TGTGCCAGCACCCCTAGCAGAGGATACAATGAGCAGTTCTTC. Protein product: CASTPSRGYNEQFF.